This T cell receptor (beta chain) derives from a study of T cells in Graves' hyperthyroidism and ophthalmopathy (dated by TCRdb to the late 2010s). Background on the whole study: Peripheral blood samples were taken at the time of initial diagnosis, prior to any treatment. The paper reports TCR Vbeta CDR3 sequencing of roughly 140 peripheral blood samples: 40 to 45 ophthalmopathy, approximately 74 hyperthyroidism and around 17 progressor patients. The 95 to 100 discovery patients were randomly divided into training and test sets at a 7:3 ratio. Prospective prediction of ophthalmopathy was tested in an independent validation cohort of 18 to 20 hyperthyroidism patients and 15 to 17 patients who later progressed to ophthalmopathy. To identify distinguishing TCR V-J signatures, a discovery cohort of about 100 patients was used, comprising 40 to 45 with Graves' ophthalmopathy and approximately 57 with stable Graves' hyperthyroidism. The study also compared thyroid tissue and blood T-cell repertoires from a handful of Graves' hyperthyroidism patients. After blood sampling, hyperthyroidism patients were treated with methimazole at a starting dose of 30 mg daily, and ophthalmopathy patients were treated with high-dose intravenous methylprednisolone.

The CDR3 contains 13 residues, cysteine and phenylalanine counted. The retained sequence is limited to the CDR3, 39 bases, with the frame set at the first base. Based on the germline V gene, the CDR1 and CDR2 sequences are SGHAT and FQNNGV. A distance of 7 bases separates the germline ends of V and J, which lose 2 bases and 3 bases respectively. TCR beta CDR3 regions were amplified from RNA transcripts. The first round of RT-PCR for the TCR CDR3 was performed with the HTBI primer set and the Qiagen OneStep RT-PCR kit. Libraries were constructed in a second round of multiplex PCR, after which size selection and purification were carried out. Libraries were sequenced paired-end with 100 bp reads on an Illumina HiSeq2000. The paper's data handling went like this. SOAPnuke was used to process the raw data, removing reads that contained adapters or uncalled bases, had a mean Phred below 15, or lacked an exact match to the constant primer or identifier. COPE v1.2.5 was used to merge the high-quality paired reads, and each unique nucleotide sequence was defined as a clonotype. MiTCR v1.1 was used to align the clonotypes against IMGT TRBV, TRBD and TRBJ reference segments. The analysis included only V-J combinations with a frequency above 0.0001, which together covered roughly 99% of the repertoires. A TCS score was defined as the ratio between F50 (clonal expansion) and ExV (chaos), using BLOSUM62-based TCRdist between CDR3 peptides within each V-J. Welch's t-statistics and random forest reduced 450 to 600 V-J features to about 13, which were used in a naive Bayes classifier (R e1071). The public reads were reprocessed in TCRdb via fastp at Q25 and MiXCR, keeping in-frame beta chains. Here each entry gathers all rows of one CDR3 protein and keeps the most common genes and DNA. These V and J calls are TCRdb output, not the study's own analysis. This sample lists about 210,000 distinct CDR3 sequences; 15% to 20% were detected once. Roughly 53% of the sample is taken by the ten largest.

This clonotype was observed a handful of times. Which antigen it targets is not known. Per-base qualities were not stored, and no clone one base away is much larger. A patient counted as having stable Graves' hyperthyroidism if no progression to ophthalmopathy occurred over 18 months of follow-up. The hyperthyroidism patients were between 18 and 65 years old and newly diagnosed, with a disease duration of less than 2 months. Any patient with an uncontrolled infection, another autoimmune disease, pregnancy or lactation was excluded. Diagnoses were based on clinical symptoms, serum thyroxine and TRAb, thyroid ultrasound and orbital computed tomography. Ficoll-Paque density gradient centrifugation was used to isolate PBMCs from approximately 10 ml of fresh peripheral blood. Trizol reagent was used to extract total RNA, and RNA quality was then checked on an Agilent 2100 Bioanalyzer. Broad study findings and their caveats: Sample size was not statistically predetermined, and investigators were not blinded to group allocation. During validation, the model predicted progression to ophthalmopathy a median of about 6.3 months ahead of onset, with roughly 65% sensitivity and around 72% specificity. Most expanded thyroid clonotypes (frequency above 0.001) were also found in blood, which suggests that blood repertoires may mirror thyroid immune responses. A 13 V-J signature model separated ophthalmopathy from stable hyperthyroidism, with 87.88% sensitivity and 81% to 82% specificity in cross-validation and 80%/75% in testing.

The receptor chain draws on TRBV11-2 and TRBJ1-2; the D region possibly corresponds to TRBD1 (6 bases align). This clonotype originated in a man aged 50-59 years with Graves' hyperthyroidism. Sequencing was performed on blood. The CDR3 region reads CASSLSGDYGYTF. The DNA sequence is TGTGCCAGCAGCTTATCAGGGGACTATGGCTACACCTTC.